This T cell receptor (beta chain) is from a study of neurological immune-mediated disorders. A single record per CDR3 protein comes from TCRdb applying MiXCR to the 5' RACE reads. The data show over 35,000 distinct CDR3 sequences, 2% to 3% seen once. This clonotype came up many times. Trimming cost V 5 bases and J 3 bases; bases outside gene matches: 3. CDR1 and CDR2 from the germline V gene are MRHNA and SNTAGT. The CDR3 has 15 residues. The sequence was obtained from a man between 25 and 39 years old with multiple sclerosis. The sequencing sample was made of PBMCs. The chain carries TRBV6-4 and TRBJ2-2, with TRBD2 matching over 10 bases. CDR3 sequence reads: CASSLSGGDTGELFF. The CDR3 DNA sequence: TGTGCCAGCAGTCTCAGCGGGGGGGACACCGGGGAGCTGTTTTTT.